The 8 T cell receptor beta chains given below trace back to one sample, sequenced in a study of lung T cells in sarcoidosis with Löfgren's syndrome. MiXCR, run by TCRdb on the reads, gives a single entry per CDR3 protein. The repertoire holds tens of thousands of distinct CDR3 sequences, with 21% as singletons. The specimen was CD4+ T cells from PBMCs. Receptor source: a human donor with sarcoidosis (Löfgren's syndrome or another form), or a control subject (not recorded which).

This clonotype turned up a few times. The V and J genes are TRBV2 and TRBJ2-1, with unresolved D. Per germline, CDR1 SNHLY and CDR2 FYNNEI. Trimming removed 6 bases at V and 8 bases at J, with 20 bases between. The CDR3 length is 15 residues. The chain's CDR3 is CASSATSAAPDEQFF. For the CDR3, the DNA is TGTGCCAGCAGCGCTACCTCGGCCGCCCCCGATGAGCAGTTCTTC. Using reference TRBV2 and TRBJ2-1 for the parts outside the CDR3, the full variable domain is EPEVTQTPSHQVTQMGQEVILRCVPISNHLYFYWYRQILGQKVEFLVSFYNNEISEKSEIFDDQFSVERPDGSNFTLKIRSTKLEDSAMYFCASSATSAAPDEQFFGPGTRLTVL.

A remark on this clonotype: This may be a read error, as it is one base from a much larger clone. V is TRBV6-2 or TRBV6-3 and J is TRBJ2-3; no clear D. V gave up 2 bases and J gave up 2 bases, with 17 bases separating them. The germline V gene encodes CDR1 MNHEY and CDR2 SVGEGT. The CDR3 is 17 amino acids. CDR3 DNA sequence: TGTGCCAGCAGTTACGAACCAGCGTTCTATTACACAGATACGCAGTATTTT. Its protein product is CASSYEPAFYYTDTQYF.

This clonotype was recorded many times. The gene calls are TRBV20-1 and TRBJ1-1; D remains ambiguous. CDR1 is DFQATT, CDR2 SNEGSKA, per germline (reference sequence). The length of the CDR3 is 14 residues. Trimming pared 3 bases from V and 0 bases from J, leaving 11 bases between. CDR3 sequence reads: CSASSGPVNTEAFF. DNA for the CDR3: TGCAGTGCTAGTTCCGGGCCTGTGAACACTGAAGCTTTCTTT.

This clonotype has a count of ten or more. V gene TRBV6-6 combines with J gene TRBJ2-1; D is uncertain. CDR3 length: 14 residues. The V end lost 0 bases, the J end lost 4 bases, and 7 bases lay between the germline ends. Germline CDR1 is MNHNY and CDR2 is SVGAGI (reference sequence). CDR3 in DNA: TGTGCCAGCAGTTACTCAACGGGTTACAATGAGCAGTTCTTC. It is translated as CASSYSTGYNEQFF.

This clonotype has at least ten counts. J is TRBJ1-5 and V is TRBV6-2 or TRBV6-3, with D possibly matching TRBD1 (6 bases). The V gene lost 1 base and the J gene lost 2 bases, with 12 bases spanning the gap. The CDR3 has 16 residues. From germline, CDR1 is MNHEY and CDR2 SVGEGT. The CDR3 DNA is TGTGCCAGCAGTTACTATGGGGGCGGTGGCAATCAGCCCCAGCATTTT. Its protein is CASSYYGGGGNQPQHF.

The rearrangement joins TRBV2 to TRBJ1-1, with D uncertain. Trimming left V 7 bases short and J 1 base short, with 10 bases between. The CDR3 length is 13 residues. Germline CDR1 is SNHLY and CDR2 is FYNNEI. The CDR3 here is CASNVDRNTEAFF. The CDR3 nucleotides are TGTGCCAGCAATGTGGACCGGAACACTGAAGCTTTCTTT.

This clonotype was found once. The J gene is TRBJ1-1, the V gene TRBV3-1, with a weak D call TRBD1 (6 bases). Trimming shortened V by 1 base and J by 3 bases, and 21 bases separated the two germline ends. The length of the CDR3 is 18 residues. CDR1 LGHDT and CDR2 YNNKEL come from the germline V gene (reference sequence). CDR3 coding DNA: TGTGCCAGCAGCCAAGGGGGAGTCGGACAGAGGAGGCACACTGAAGCTTTCTTT. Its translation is CASSQGGVGQRRHTEAFF. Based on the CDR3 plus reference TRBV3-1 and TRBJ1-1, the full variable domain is DTAVSQTPKYLVTQMGNDKSIKCEQNLGHDTMYWYKQDSKKFLKIMFSYNNKELIINETVPNRFSPKSPDKAHLNLHINSLELGDSAVYFCASSQGGVGQRRHTEAFFGQGTRLTVV.

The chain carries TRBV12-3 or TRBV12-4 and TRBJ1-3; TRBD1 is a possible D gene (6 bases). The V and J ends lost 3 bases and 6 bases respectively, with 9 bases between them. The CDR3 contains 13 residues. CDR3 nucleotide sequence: TGTGCCAGCAGTTTTGGACAGCTAAACACCATATATTTT. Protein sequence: CASSFGQLNTIYF.